This TCR beta chain was captured by sequencing in a study of T cell repertoires in cytomegalovirus infection. Across the whole study: Recently identified HLA-C-restricted CMV epitopes and well-studied HLA-B-restricted CMV epitopes were used by the study. Public TCR beta signatures indicated both CMV infection and matching HLA type. Regarding the study as a whole: Based on cumulative public TCR beta family frequency, carriers of CMV plus the relevant HLA were identified. Predominance within the ex vivo response was attributable to HLA-C-restricted CMV-specific TCR beta clonotypes.

Comment on this clonotype: Its antigen is unknown.

TCRdb re-analysed the reads in MiXCR, keeping a single row per CDR3 protein. The table has fewer than 650,000 distinct CDR3 sequences, about 40% seen once. The sequences come from cultured PBMCs, collected from culture after CMV antigen stimulation. The source is a human donor in good health (CMV status not recorded). Some clones in this sample may be carry-over from other donors' samples.

CDR3 coding DNA: TGTGCCTGGAGTTCGTTGGGTCCTAATGAAGAGACCCAGTACTTC. It specifies CAWSSLGPNEETQYF. V gene TRBV30 combines with J gene TRBJ2-5, with D unresolved. V shed 2 bases and J shed 3 bases, with 16 bases lying between them. Germline V gene data show CDR1 as GTSNPN and CDR2 as SVGIG (reference sequence). The CDR3 extends over 15 amino acids.